This T cell receptor (beta chain) was retrieved from a study of PD-1 blockade in mismatch repair-deficient tumors. Whole-study results and caveats: Rapid post-treatment expansion, then contraction, generally preceding radiologic response, marked tumor-resident clones.

A remark on this clone: Its antigen is as yet unknown.

Data came from immunoSEQ multiplex PCR; TCRdb stores just in-frame clones and leaves some out. The table lists some 85,000 clones, more than 80% of them singletons. Looked up from germline, CDR1 is LNHNV and CDR2 is YYDKDF (reference sequence). The CDR3 extends over 20 amino acids. The V segment lost 0 bases and the J segment 0 bases; nucleotides outside the gene matches: 10. This clonotype originated in an adult with mismatch repair-deficient cancer. The gene calls are TRBV15 and TRBJ2-2; the match to TRBD2 covers 10 bases. Sequences were derived from peripheral blood, sampled 44 weeks after starting pembrolizumab. CDR3 loop: CATSRDDWLAGVPNTGELFF. In nucleotides, the CDR3 is TGTGCCACCAGCAGAGATGATTGGCTAGCGGGAGTCCCGAACACCGGGGAGCTGTTTTTT. Looking up the rest from reference TRBV15 and TRBJ2-2 gives the full variable domain: DAMVIQNPRYQVTQFGKPVTLSCSQTLNHNVMYWYQQKSSQAPKLLFHYYDKDFNNEADTPDNFQSRRPNTSFCFLDIRSPGLGDTAMYLCATSRDDWLAGVPNTGELFFGEGSRLTVL.